This T cell receptor (beta chain) appears in the sequencing data of a study of shared clonotypes between healthy human individuals. Study information: Ranging from 18 to 49 in age, donors were two women and three men. The study, taken as a whole, reports: Shared across a handful of donors were around 5% of the naive CD4 clonotypes. Only blood samples were collected, and tissue repertoires likely differ.

DNA at around 200 ng, 25,000 to 35,000 T cell genomes, went into sorted-subset replicate PCRs. Assay used: immunoSEQ multiplex PCR; TCRdb lists only in-frame clones, some missing. The sample carries 2 million to 2.5 million clones, approximately 93% recorded once. V lost 6 bases, J lost 2 bases, and 4 bases stayed unmatched. The germline gives CDR1 KGHSH, CDR2 LQKENI. The CDR3 is 14 residues long. Notes on this clone: Its matching antigen is unknown.

Sequenced: naive CD4+ T cells from PBMCs. As for subset: CD45RA+ positively selected. The chain carries TRBV18 and TRBJ2-7, with TRBD2 identical over 10 bases. The clonotype originates from a man between 18 and 35 years old in good health. Some clones in this sample may be carry-over from other donors' samples. CDR3: CASSWTSGTYEQYF. The CDR3 DNA reads TGTGCCAGCTCCTGGACTAGCGGAACCTACGAGCAGTACTTC.